This TCR beta chain is drawn from a study of T cell repertoires in cytomegalovirus infection. Across the study: Recently described HLA-C-restricted plus well-studied HLA-B-restricted CMV epitopes were used.

General study points: HLA-C-restricted CMV clonotypes gave the most frequent clonotype in two of eight donors.

The germline CDR1 and CDR2 sequences are DFQATT and SNEGSKA (reference sequence). This CDR3 is built from 14 residues. Trimming left V 0 bases short and J 2 bases short, with 10 bases between. In TCRdb, the reads were re-called with MiXCR into one record per CDR3 protein. Counted here are around 750,000 distinct CDR3 sequences, approximately 32% occurring once; the ten biggest clones make up around 12%. The sample holds a few counts of this clonotype. Its antigen remains unidentified. The clonotype originates from a human donor in good health (CMV status not recorded). Some clones in this sample may be carry-over from other donors' samples. The sample here was cultured CD8+ T cells from PBMCs, taken from culture after CMV antigen stimulation. The V and J genes are TRBV20-1 and TRBJ2-5; D is possibly TRBD1 or TRBD2 (6 bases each). The DNA of the CDR3 is TGCAGTGCTAGAGAGTGGGGGGCACAAGAGACCCAGTACTTC. Translation gives CSAREWGAQETQYF.